The sequence of this T cell receptor beta chain was determined in a study of cytomegalovirus exposure and HLA in healthy donors. Amplification used 60 Vbeta primers and 13 Jbeta primers. TCRdb's table, derived via immunoSEQ multiplex PCR, lists solely in-frame clones and lacks some. The sample shows tens of thousands of clones, around 79% of them seen only once. The CDR3 is made up of 14 amino acids. V gave up 4 bases and J gave up 9 bases; unmatched junction bases: 9. Of note for this clone: What it binds is not known.

The study, taken as a whole, reports: Versus the 666-donor mean, an Asian-associated ancestry cluster reportedly showed fewer N-insertions in a later analysis. Researchers counted 164 TCR beta chains as cytomegalovirus-associated.

J is TRBJ1-5 and V is TRBV5-3, with 8 bases identical to TRBD1. TRBV5-3 is noted as an ORF with a role that remains uncertain. The receptor was isolated from a female donor in good health and CMV-seronegative. Sequenced material: PBMCs. The CDR3 coding sequence is TGTGCCAGAAGCGTACGGACAGGGAACCCGCCCCAGCATTTT. As protein: CARSVRTGNPPQHF.